The present TCR beta chain was sequenced within a study of T cell responses to AZD1222 COVID-19 vaccine. The CDR3 extends over 15 amino acids. Trimming took off 3 bases at V and 6 bases at J, with 15 bases between the two ends. From germline, CDR1 is LNHDA and CDR2 SQIVND (reference sequence). This clone was counted between two and nine times. The protocol was immunoSEQ multiplex PCR, while the TCRdb copy is restricted to in-frame clones and leaves out a portion. The sample holds some 69,000 clones, about four fifths seen once. The chain joins TRBV19 to TRBJ2-1; weak D call: TRBD1 (6 bases). Material: peripheral blood, obtained 28 days after the second AZD1222 dose. The clonotype was recovered from an adult who received the AZD1222 COVID-19 vaccine. The CDR3 spells CASSIEQGGINEQFF. The CDR3 DNA reads as TGTGCCAGTAGTATTGAACAGGGTGGTATCAATGAGCAGTTCTTC.